At least ten counts were recorded for the clone carrying this T cell receptor beta chain. The antigen remains undetermined. This entry is derived from a study of T cells in Graves' hyperthyroidism and ophthalmopathy. Study results and caveats: Ophthalmopathy, as predicted by the model, came a median approximately 6.5 months after the prediction.

The study left out patients who had uncontrolled infection, other autoimmune disease, pregnancy or lactation. Clinical symptoms, serum thyroxine, TRAb, thyroid ultrasound and orbital computed tomography established diagnosis. Amplification yielded TCR beta CDR3 regions, with RNA transcripts as the source. TCR CDR3 regions were first amplified by RT-PCR with HTBI primers. TCRdb reanalysed the multiplex PCR reads using MiXCR and keeps one entry per CDR3 protein. Of about 560,000 distinct CDR3 sequences in the sample, over 15% were seen once. The trim removed 8 bases at V and 4 bases at J, leaving 4 bases unmatched. This CDR3 is 12 amino acids long.

The TCR sequence derives from a woman aged 18-29 years with Graves' hyperthyroidism. Sequenced input: blood. V usage is TRBV12-3 or TRBV12-4 and J usage is TRBJ1-2; TRBD1 aligns across 7 bases. The CDR3 DNA reads TGTGCCAGCTCCCGGGACAGCTATGGCTACACCTTC. Translated, it gives CASSRDSYGYTF.